This TCR beta chain comes out of a study of cytomegalovirus exposure and HLA in healthy donors. The germline CDR1 and CDR2 sequences are MNHEY and SMNVEV (reference sequence). J lost 3 bases, V lost 8 bases, and 10 bases had no gene match. This CDR3 region has 15 residues. Study-wide results and caveats: There were 150 to 200 TCR beta chains listed as cytomegalovirus-associated.

Turning to this clone: Antigen unknown.

Amplification used 60 Vbeta primers and 13 Jbeta primers. Method: immunoSEQ multiplex PCR; TCRdb's copy keeps in-frame clones and lacks some. The data contain 95,000 to 100,000 clones, about 80% of them singletons. This clonotype was obtained from a man aged 40-55 years in good health and CMV-seronegative. The sample comprised PBMCs. The chain couples TRBV27 to TRBJ2-3, with 8 bases that match TRBD2. The CDR3 region is CASVYSGSVTDTQYF. The CDR3 bases are TGTGCCAGCGTCTACAGCGGGAGCGTGACAGATACGCAGTATTTT.